The rows below give T cell receptor beta chains drawn from one sample of a study of Graves' ophthalmopathy and Graves' hyperthyroidism. TCRdb analysed the multiplex PCR reads with MiXCR anew, one entry per CDR3 protein. The sample records hundreds of thousands of distinct CDR3 sequences, roughly 41% being singletons. The specimen sequenced was peripheral blood. Receptors originate from an adult man with Graves' ophthalmopathy. Each CDR3 is given with its conserved first and last residue. The D gene is left open where the match is weak. For some rows the clone size is stated as once, few or many, or as a class when expanded; others skip it.

J | D | V | size | DNA | CDR3
TRBJ1-5 | - | TRBV7-2 | - | TGTGCCAGCACCTCCCTGCGGGGCGGGGAGACCCAGCATTTT | CASTSLRGGETQHF
TRBJ2-5 | - | TRBV9 | - | TGTGCCAGCAGCGTAGGGGGAGGGGGCAAGGAGACCCAGTACTTC | CASSVGGGGKETQYF
TRBJ1-5 | - | TRBV6-2/TRBV6-3 | few | TGTGCCAGCAGCCTCTACGGAGAAGATAGCAATCAGCCCCAGCATTTT | CASSLYGEDSNQPQHF
TRBJ1-1 | - | TRBV9 | - | TGTGCCAGCAGCCAAGATTTGCAGTCTATGAACACTGAAGCTTTCTTT | CASSQDLQSMNTEAFF
TRBJ1-5 | - | TRBV13 | many | TGTGCCAGCAGTTGGGGGCGTCAGCCCCAGCATTTT | CASSWGRQPQHF
TRBJ2-2 | - | TRBV2 | many | TGTGCCAGCAGGCCGCAAACGGGGAGTGTCGGGGAGCTGTTTTTT | CASRPQTGSVGELFF
TRBJ1-2 | - | TRBV2 | - | TGTGCCAGCAGTGATCAGGGGAATAGTGGCTACACCTTC | CASSDQGNSGYTF
TRBJ1-2 | - | TRBV12-3/TRBV12-4 | few | TGTGCCAGCAGTCTTCAGGGTGTGGGGAGTGGCTACACCTTC | CASSLQGVGSGYTF
TRBJ2-5 | TRBD2 | TRBV6-6 | few | TGTGCCAGCAGTTATATCCTAGCGGGAGGGCAGGAGACCCAGTACTTC | CASSYILAGGQETQYF
TRBJ2-6 | TRBD2 | TRBV2 | many | TGTGCCAGCAGTGATAGCGGGCTAGGGGCCAACGTCCTGACTTTC | CASSDSGLGANVLTF
TRBJ2-7 | - | TRBV7-9 | many | TGTGCCAGCAGCTGGGGCGGAAGTGGCGAGCAGTACTTC | CASSWGGSGEQYF
TRBJ1-3 | - | TRBV25-1 | - | TGTGCCAGCCTCCCGGGACACTTACTCTCTGGAAACACCATATATTTT | CASLPGHLLSGNTIYF
TRBJ2-7 | - | TRBV16 | many | TGTGCCAGCAGCCAATCTGGAGAGGGCCCGAGGGAGCAGTACTTC | CASSQSGEGPREQYF
TRBJ2-7 | - | TRBV20-1 | - | TGCAGTGCTAGAGATATCAGGGAGCACGAGCAGTACTTC | CSARDIREHEQYF
TRBJ1-5 | TRBD1 | TRBV6-6 | many | TGTGCCAGCAGTTCAACCCGGACAGGGGGCTTTGAGCCCCAGCATTTT | CASSSTRTGGFEPQHF
TRBJ1-4 | TRBD1 | TRBV7-9 | - | TGTGCCAGCAGCCAGGGGGCTAATGAAAAACTGTTTTTT | CASSQGANEKLFF
TRBJ1-4 | - | TRBV5-8 | many | TGTGCCAGCAGCTTGGAGAGGGAAGAAAAACTGTTTTTT | CASSLEREEKLFF
TRBJ1-6 | - | TRBV7-8 | many | TGTGCCAGCAGCTTCAGGGACCGTGGGGGGAGCTTAAATTCACCCCTCCACTTT | CASSFRDRGGSLNSPLHF
TRBJ2-5 | - | TRBV10-3 | - | TGTGCCATCGCAGGAAATCAGGAGACCCAGTACTTC | CAIAGNQETQYF
TRBJ2-2 | - | TRBV12-3/TRBV12-4 | many | TGTGCCAGCAGCTTAGGACAGTATGGGTGGGAGCTGTTTTTT | CASSLGQYGWELFF
TRBJ1-1 | - | TRBV7-9 | - | TGTGCCAGCAGCGACGGGACTGAAGCTTTCTTT | CASSDGTEAFF
TRBJ2-7 | - | TRBV24-1 | many | TGTGCCACCAGTGATTCACAGGGTTCCGACGAGCAGTACTTC | CATSDSQGSDEQYF
TRBJ2-7 | - | TRBV7-9 | few | TGTGCCGTGGACCCTTGGGAGCAGTACTTC | CAVDPWEQYF
TRBJ2-7 | TRBD2 | TRBV10-3 | many | TGTGCCATCAGTTCAAAGGCGGGAGTCTCCTACGAGCAGTACTTC | CAISSKAGVSYEQYF
TRBJ1-3 | TRBD1 | TRBV5-1 | - | TGCGCCAGCAGCCCTTCGACAGGGGACTCTGGAAACACCATATATTTT | CASSPSTGDSGNTIYF